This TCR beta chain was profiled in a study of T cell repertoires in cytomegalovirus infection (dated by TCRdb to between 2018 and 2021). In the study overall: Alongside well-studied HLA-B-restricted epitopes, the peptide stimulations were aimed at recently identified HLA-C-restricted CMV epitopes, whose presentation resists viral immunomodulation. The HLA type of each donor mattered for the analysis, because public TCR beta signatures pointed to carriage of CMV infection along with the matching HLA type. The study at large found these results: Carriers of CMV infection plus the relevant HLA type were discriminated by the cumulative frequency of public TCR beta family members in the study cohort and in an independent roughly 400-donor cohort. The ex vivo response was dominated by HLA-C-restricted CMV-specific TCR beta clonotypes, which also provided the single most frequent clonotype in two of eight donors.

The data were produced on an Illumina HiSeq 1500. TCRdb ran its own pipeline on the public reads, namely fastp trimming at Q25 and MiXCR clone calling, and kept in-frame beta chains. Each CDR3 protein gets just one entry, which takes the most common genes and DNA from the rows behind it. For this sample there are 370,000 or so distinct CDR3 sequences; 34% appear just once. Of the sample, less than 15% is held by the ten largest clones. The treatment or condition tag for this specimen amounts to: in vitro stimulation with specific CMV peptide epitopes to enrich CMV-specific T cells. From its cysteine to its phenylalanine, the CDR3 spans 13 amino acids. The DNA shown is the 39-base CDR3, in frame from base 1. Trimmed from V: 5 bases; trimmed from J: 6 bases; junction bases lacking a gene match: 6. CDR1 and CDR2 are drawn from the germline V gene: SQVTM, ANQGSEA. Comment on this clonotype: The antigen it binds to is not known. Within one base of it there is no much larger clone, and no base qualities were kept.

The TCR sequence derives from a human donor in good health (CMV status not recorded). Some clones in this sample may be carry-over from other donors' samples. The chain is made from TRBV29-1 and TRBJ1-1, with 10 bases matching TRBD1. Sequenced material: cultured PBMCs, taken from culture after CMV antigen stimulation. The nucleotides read TGCAGCGTTAATGCCGGGACAGGGGCTGAAGCTTTCTTT. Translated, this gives CSVNAGTGAEAFF.